This TCR beta chain was sequenced in a study of T cell responses to AZD1222 COVID-19 vaccine (dated by TCRdb to about 2021). Context from the whole study: Because spike-specific TCR depth and breadth did not differ between the two schedules, AZD1222 recipients who got a second dose at roughly 4 weeks were pooled with those who got a second dose at roughly 12 weeks. TCR sequencing was performed for fewer than 250 trial participants, of whom about 200 were given two doses of AZD1222 and some 26 were given two doses of MenACWY control vaccine. Trial participants were enrolled by age into 18-55, 56-69 and 70-plus year subgroups, with 148, 28 and 57 TCR-sequenced participants respectively. General study outcomes and caveats: Participants were mostly white British and included more females than males, and it was suggested by the authors that clonal diversity may have been underestimated. Because no day 14 peak-response samples were available, repertoires were characterized only after the peak T cell response. The 56-69-year group was small, and its depth increase did not reach significance, likely because of low power. Only a handful of AZD1222 recipients were SARS-CoV-2 seropositive at baseline, limiting conclusions about previously exposed vaccinees. A significant rise in spike-specific TCR breadth and depth was observed after two AZD1222 doses relative to day 0 and relative to MenACWY recipients. CD4 TCRs associated with the vaccine covered the entire spike protein, and the dominant responses were in regions 160-218 and 743-854. Epitopes outside the regions mutated in the B.1.351 and B.1.1.7 variants were reportedly recognized by nearly half of the unique spike-specific TCRs.

This specimen's time point label, per the study, means: baseline before first vaccination. Vaccinee samples came from UK trials COV001 and COV002, including a single-blind randomized controlled phase 2/3 trial of AZD1222 (ChAdOx1 nCoV-19) in healthy adults. For TCRbeta chain sequencing, PBMC samples from trial participants were taken at day 0 and at day 28 after the second dose. V loses 3 bases of germline sequence and J loses 5 bases, and the interval between the two ends is 5 bases. The CDR3 measures 12 amino acids from cysteine to phenylalanine. Only the CDR3 DNA stays, 36 bases, in frame from base 1. A word on this clone: Its binding antigen is unknown. Base qualities are missing; no much larger clone stands one base away.

The CDR3 regions of human TCRbeta chains were subjected to immunosequencing. The paper's processing steps were these. TCRs in the repertoires were compared against a reference library of SARS-CoV-2-specific TCRs that had been generated with the MIRA antigen-specificity platform. Breadth was defined as the fraction of unique TCRs that were SARS-CoV-2-associated. Depth was defined as the fraction of total T cells that were SARS-CoV-2-associated. Using the MIRA data, each spike-specific TCR was assigned both to the spike region to which the TCR was reactive and to a CD4 or CD8 class. Log10-transformed breadth and depth values were compared by one-way ANOVA with Sidak's multiple comparisons tests. TCRdb provides this immuneACCESS table in a form limited to in-frame rearrangements. Some clones are lacking; in checked studies, under half of them reflect an unresolved V gene, and why the rest are absent is not known. The V and J calls and clone size come from that table; D and trimming were worked out from the DNA. Here the sample has 99,000 or so clones; roughly 93% occur a single time. Together, the top ten hold less than 5% of the sample.

The clonotype originates from an adult in good health. This chain is built from TRBV12-3 or TRBV12-4 and TRBJ2-1; the D call is possibly TRBD1 or TRBD2, each sharing 5 bases. The sample was peripheral blood, taken on day 0 of AZD1222 vaccination. The DNA reads TGTGCCAGCAGTTTGGGGGACAATGAGCAGTTCTTC. Translation gives CASSLGDNEQFF.